Listed here are 32 T cell receptor beta chains from one sample, sequenced in a study of T cell repertoires in cytomegalovirus infection. Which antigens these TCRs recognize remains unknown. From the reads, TCRdb called clonotypes with MiXCR, one entry per CDR3 protein. Among approximately 350,000 distinct CDR3 sequences, roughly 36% were seen once, and the ten largest hold approximately 13%. Source: cultured PBMCs, taken from culture after CMV antigen stimulation. Source of these receptors: a human donor in good health (CMV status not recorded). Some clones in this sample may be carry-over from other donors' samples.

This clonotype was observed at least ten times. V and J are TRBV7-2 and TRBJ1-5; a possible D gene is TRBD1 (6 bases). Germline loops: CDR1 SGHTA, CDR2 FQGNSA. Trimming stripped 10 bases from V and 6 bases from J, with 16 bases between. The CDR3 length is 13 residues. The CDR3 sequence: CATATGPPQPQHF. The CDR3 DNA follows: TGTGCCACCGCAACAGGGCCCCCTCAGCCCCAGCATTTT.

V gene TRBV29-1 combines with J gene TRBJ2-5; 8 bases match TRBD1. V shed 3 bases, J shed 5 bases, and the junction held 5 bases outside the gene matches. CDR1 is SQVTM, CDR2 ANQGSEA, per germline. The CDR3 totals 13 residues. CDR3 nucleotides: TGCAGCGTTGATGGGCAGGGGGCCGAGACCCAGTACTTC. Protein sequence: CSVDGQGAETQYF. Drawing the rest from reference TRBV29-1 and TRBJ2-5, the complete variable domain is SAVISQKPSRDICQRGTSLTIQCQVDSQVTMMFWYRQQPGQSLTLIATANQGSEATYESGFVIDKFPISRPNLTFSTLTVSNMSPEDSSIYLCSVDGQGAETQYFGPGTRLLVL.

This chain joins TRBV24-1 and TRBJ2-5; no reliable D call. CDR3 size: 13 residues. V was pared by 6 bases and J by 6 bases, with 13 bases between. Germline CDR1 KGHDR, CDR2 SFDVKD. The CDR3 nucleotides are TGTGCCACCAGTACGGCTAGAAAGCAGACCCAGTACTTC. This gives the protein CATSTARKQTQYF.

The chain carries TRBV20-1 and TRBJ2-1, with a weak D call TRBD2 (5 bases). V dropped 6 bases and J dropped 4 bases, with 16 bases sitting between them. The CDR3 has 14 amino acids. CDR1 DFQATT and CDR2 SNEGSKA come from the germline V gene (reference sequence). CDR3 in amino acids: CSATSSSKYNEQFF. For the CDR3, the DNA is TGCAGTGCCACCTCCTCTAGCAAATACAATGAGCAGTTCTTC.

The CDR3 DNA reads as TGTGCCAGCGCCCCCGAGCGGGACTCCTACGAGCAGTACTTC. Residues: CASAPERDSYEQYF. The V and J genes are TRBV4-2 and TRBJ2-7; 7 bases agree with TRBD2. This CDR3 region has 14 residues. The V and J ends lost 8 bases and 0 bases, in that order; junction bases with no gene match: 7. The germline V gene encodes CDR1 LGHNA and CDR2 YNFKEQ.

In its sample, this clonotype was seen many times. V gene TRBV7-2 combines with J gene TRBJ1-5, with D unresolved. The CDR3 is 16 residues long. CDR1 is SGHTA, CDR2 FQGNSA, per germline. V was cut by 1 base and J by 3 bases, with 13 bases left in between. CDR3: CASSLGRHFLNQPQHF. CDR3 sequence (DNA): TGTGCCAGCAGCTTAGGCCGACACTTCCTCAATCAGCCCCAGCATTTT.

The V gene is TRBV20-1, the J gene TRBJ2-1; unclear D gene. Trimming removed 2 bases at V and 5 bases at J, with 22 bases between. CDR1 and CDR2 from the germline V gene are DFQATT and SNEGSKA (reference sequence). The CDR3 has 17 amino acids. In DNA, the CDR3 is TGCAGTGCTAGAACCCCCTCCGATCTGTCATGGGACAATGAGCAGTTCTTC. Encoded protein: CSARTPSDLSWDNEQFF.

There are many counts of this clonotype. The chain carries TRBV7-9 and TRBJ2-7; 10 nucleotides agree with TRBD2. This CDR3 has 16 residues. CDR1 is SEHNR, CDR2 FQNEAQ, per germline (reference sequence). The trim removed 5 bases at V and 2 bases at J, leaving 9 bases unmatched. CDR3 amino acids: CASSQPGAGGAYEQYF. The CDR3 nucleotides read TGTGCCAGCAGCCAGCCCGGAGCGGGGGGGGCCTACGAGCAGTACTTC.

This clonotype came up a few times. The chain carries TRBV19 and TRBJ2-5; TRBD1 agrees at 7 bases. The CDR3 has 15 residues. The V gene end was trimmed by 5 bases and the J gene end by 3 bases; junction bases not matched to a gene: 9. Germline CDR1 is LNHDA and CDR2 is SQIVND (reference sequence). The CDR3 DNA is TGTGCCAGTAGTGTAACCGGGACAGCCAAAGAGACCCAGTACTTC. It specifies CASSVTGTAKETQYF.

This clonotype was counted ten times or more. This rearrangement joins TRBV7-8 to TRBJ1-1; D gene unclear. Germline V lookup: CDR1 SGHVS, CDR2 FQNEAQ. V was pared by 0 bases and J by 2 bases, with 7 bases between. The CDR3 totals 14 residues. CDR3 amino acids: CASSLAGRNTEAFF. The DNA of the CDR3 is TGTGCCAGCAGCTTAGCGGGCCGAAACACTGAAGCTTTCTTT. Filled out from reference TRBV7-8 and TRBJ1-1, the complete variable domain reads GAGVSQSPRYKVAKRGQDVALRCDPISGHVSLFWYQQALGQGPEFLTYFQNEAQLDKSGLPSDRFFAERPEGSVSTLKIQRTQQEDSAVYLCASSLAGRNTEAFFGQGTRLTVV.

This clonotype was detected a few times. The V call is TRBV7-2, the J call TRBJ1-2; TRBD1 agrees at 9 bases. The germline V gene has CDR1 SGHTA and CDR2 FQGNSA. The CDR3 extends over 15 amino acids. Trimming took 0 bases from V and 5 from J; bases not matched to a gene: 4. CDR3 loop: CASSLAPTGGYGYTF. The CDR3 DNA sequence: TGTGCCAGCAGCTTAGCGCCGACAGGGGGATATGGCTACACCTTC.

This clonotype came up a few times. The chain combines TRBV7-2 with TRBJ2-2; unclear D gene. The germline gives CDR1 SGHTA, CDR2 FQGNSA. The ends were cut back, 1 base at V and 3 bases at J, with 6 bases in the middle. The CDR3 runs 14 residues. The CDR3 coding sequence is TGTGCCAGCAGCTTAGTAGTAGACACCGGGGAGCTGTTTTTT. It is translated as CASSLVVDTGELFF.

This clonotype was recorded once. V gene TRBV20-1 combines with J gene TRBJ2-5; D is uncertain. The length of the CDR3 is 11 residues. With 4 bases removed from V and 2 bases from J, the gap between germline ends came to 5 bases. The V gene's germline CDR1 is DFQATT and CDR2 SNEGSKA (reference sequence). The CDR3 sequence: CSANLQETQYF. DNA of the CDR3: TGCAGTGCTAATCTACAAGAGACCCAGTACTTC.

This clonotype was seen just once. The rearrangement uses TRBV7-2 and TRBJ1-6; 9 bases line up with TRBD1. CDR1 SGHTA and CDR2 FQGNSA come from the germline V gene. After removal of 8 bases from V and 10 bases from J, the junction contained 3 bases not matched to a gene. The CDR3 totals 12 residues. The CDR3 DNA sequence: TGTGCCAGCGGACAGGGGTACTCACCCCTCCACTTT. It yields the protein CASGQGYSPLHF.

This clonotype has only a few counts. This chain links TRBV7-8 with TRBJ1-2, with D uncertain. This CDR3 comprises 17 residues. Per germline, CDR1 SGHVS and CDR2 FQNEAQ. Trimming stripped 4 bases from V and 2 bases from J, with 20 bases between. The CDR3 here is CASSSYRRRPLNYGYTF. DNA for the CDR3: TGTGCCAGCAGCTCTTATAGGCGACGACCGCTAAACTATGGCTACACCTTC. The full variable domain, with the rest looked up from reference TRBV7-8 and TRBJ1-2, is GAGVSQSPRYKVAKRGQDVALRCDPISGHVSLFWYQQALGQGPEFLTYFQNEAQLDKSGLPSDRFFAERPEGSVSTLKIQRTQQEDSAVYLCASSSYRRRPLNYGYTFGSGTRLTVV.

The DNA of the CDR3 is TGTGCCAGCAGCTCCGGGATAGAAGAGACCCAGTACTTC. Protein: CASSSGIEETQYF. The chain links TRBV7-9 to TRBJ2-5; tentative D call: TRBD2 (5 bases). Trimming shortened V by 4 bases and J by 3 bases, and 9 bases separated the two germline ends. The CDR3 has 13 residues. The germline CDR1 and CDR2 sequences are SEHNR and FQNEAQ (reference sequence).

The chain employs TRBV7-6 and TRBJ1-2; TRBD1 matches 10 bases. Germline CDR1 SGHVS, CDR2 FNYEAQ. This CDR3 is 18 amino acids long. V lost 1 base and J lost 4; bases outside the gene matches: 12. The CDR3 reads CASSLGSGWTGGAYGYTF. Here the CDR3 DNA reads TGTGCCAGCAGCTTAGGGTCGGGATGGACAGGGGGAGCCTATGGCTACACCTTC.

The rearrangement links TRBV7-8 to TRBJ2-7; D assignment may be TRBD1 or TRBD2 (5 bases each). V lost 1 base to trimming and J lost 5 bases, with 15 bases between them. The CDR3 has 15 amino acids. The germline gives CDR1 SGHVS, CDR2 FQNEAQ. The CDR3 sequence: CASSLDGGALHEQYF. CDR3 coding DNA: TGTGCCAGCAGCTTAGATGGGGGAGCCCTCCACGAGCAGTACTTC.

J is TRBJ1-1 and V is TRBV10-2, with TRBD1 matching over 7 bases. This CDR3 comprises 14 residues. Germline V gene lookup returns CDR1 WSHSY and CDR2 SAAADI. V lost 6 bases and J lost 2; bases outside the gene matches: 6. CDR3 DNA: TGCGCCAGCAGGTCGGGACAGATAAACACTGAAGCTTTCTTT. Translated: CASRSGQINTEAFF.

This clonotype was observed a few times. The genes are TRBV10-3 and TRBJ1-1; 8 nucleotides align to TRBD1. Germline V CDR1 and CDR2: ENHRY, SYGVKD. The CDR3 totals 14 residues. V was clipped by 7 bases and J by 4 bases; unmatched bases: 8. The CDR3 sequence: CAITDRVGSTEAFF. CDR3 coding DNA: TGTGCCATCACGGACAGGGTCGGGAGCACTGAAGCTTTCTTT.

This clonotype was observed many times. The chain couples TRBV7-9 to TRBJ2-5; the D gene is possibly TRBD2 (6 bases). V lost 5 bases, J lost 4 bases, and 23 bases lay in between. CDR3 size: 17 residues. Germline V gene data show CDR1 as SEHNR and CDR2 as FQNEAQ (reference sequence). The DNA for the CDR3 is TGTGCCAGCAGCGATACCACACTAGCTTTCGAAAGAGAGACCCAGTACTTC. Translation: CASSDTTLAFERETQYF.

The gene calls are TRBV7-2 and TRBJ1-1; D uncertain. Germline V gene lookup returns CDR1 SGHTA and CDR2 FQGNSA. There are 16 residues in the CDR3. The germline V and J ends were trimmed by 1 base and 4 bases, with 16 bases remaining between them. In nucleotides, the CDR3 is TGTGCCAGCAGCTTAGATGGGCCGGGGATCAGCACTGAAGCTTTCTTT. This gives the protein CASSLDGPGISTEAFF.

The CDR3 DNA reads as TGCGCCAGCAGCCAAGCGGGAGGCCAAGAGACCCAGTACTTC. This gives the protein CASSQAGGQETQYF. This rearrangement joins TRBV4-1 to TRBJ2-5; 7 bases are shared with TRBD2. The CDR3 extends over 14 amino acids. Germline V lookup: CDR1 MGHRA, CDR2 YSYEKL. J was trimmed by 1 base and V by 1 base; bases with no gene match: 0.

The CDR3 spells CASRGITGRSTGELFF. CDR3 bases: TGTGCCAGCAGGGGAATAACAGGAAGGAGCACCGGGGAGCTGTTTTTT. The rearrangement joins TRBV6-5 to TRBJ2-2, with D perhaps TRBD1 (5 bases). V was trimmed by 6 bases and J by 4 bases, leaving 18 bases between them. The CDR3 has 16 amino acids. Per germline, CDR1 MNHEY and CDR2 SVGAGI.

Many counts were recorded for this clonotype. The V and J genes are TRBV7-2 and TRBJ1-2, with D hard to call. CDR1 SGHTA and CDR2 FQGNSA come from the germline V gene. This CDR3 has 13 residues. V was clipped by 4 bases and J by 3 bases, with 9 bases between them. The DNA of the CDR3 is TGTGCCAGCAGCTCCCGACAAGACTATGGCTACACCTTC. Encoded protein: CASSSRQDYGYTF.

This clonotype has more than one count but fewer than ten. The chain employs TRBV7-2 and TRBJ2-5; 11 bases match TRBD2. V lost 1 base and J lost 1; bases outside the gene matches: 5. CDR1 is SGHTA and CDR2 is FQGNSA in the germline V gene. The length of the CDR3 is 17 residues. CDR3 bases: TGTGCCAGCAGCTTAGTACTAGCGGGAGCTCTCCAAGAGACCCAGTACTTC. Its translation is CASSLVLAGALQETQYF.

This clonotype occurred a few times. The chain joins TRBV7-9 to TRBJ1-5; D ambiguous. The CDR3 consists of 12 residues. Germline values: CDR1 SEHNR, CDR2 FQNEAQ (reference sequence). The germline V and J ends were trimmed by 3 bases and 5 bases, with 5 bases remaining between them. The CDR3 DNA reads TGTGCCAGCAGCTTGGAGGATCAGCCCCAGCATTTT. It is translated as CASSLEDQPQHF.

J is TRBJ2-1 and V is TRBV4-1; TRBD2 matches 11 bases. The CDR3 runs 19 residues. V gave up 1 base and J gave up 0 bases; unmatched junction bases: 8. The V gene's germline CDR1 is MGHRA and CDR2 YSYEKL. CDR3 bases: TGCGCCAGCAGCCAAGGGACTAGCGGGTGGCCCAGCTCCTACAATGAGCAGTTCTTC. It specifies CASSQGTSGWPSSYNEQFF.

This clonotype has just a few counts. V usage is TRBV28 and J usage is TRBJ1-3; D might be TRBD1 (5 bases). Germline V gene sequence: CDR1 MDHEN, CDR2 SYDVKM. V was shortened by 8 bases and J by 5 bases, with 7 bases between the two germline ends. This CDR3 has 11 amino acids. This chain's CDR3 is CASDSRNTIYF. CDR3 nucleotide sequence: TGTGCCAGCGACAGTAGAAACACCATATATTTT.

The table lists this clonotype with many counts. The chain couples TRBV12-3 or TRBV12-4 to TRBJ1-1, with 8 bases that match TRBD1. The CDR3 loop spans 17 amino acids. Losses at the gene ends were 3 bases for V and 1 base for J; bases not matched to a gene: 10. CDR3 region: CASSFFPNRGANTEAFF. CDR3 bases: TGTGCCAGCAGTTTTTTCCCAAACAGGGGGGCGAACACTGAAGCTTTCTTT.

The chain has TRBV10-3 and TRBJ1-1; the D gene is possibly TRBD1 (6 bases). This CDR3 is built from 15 residues. Germline CDR1 and CDR2: ENHRY and SYGVKD. With 6 bases removed from V and 1 base from J, the gap between germline ends came to 15 bases. CDR3: CAIRSDRSKNTEAFF. The CDR3 DNA reads as TGTGCCATCAGGTCTGACAGGTCCAAGAACACTGAAGCTTTCTTT.

The gene calls are TRBV18 and TRBJ2-1; D not resolved. Germline V lookup: CDR1 KGHSH, CDR2 LQKENI. This CDR3 comprises 14 residues. Trimming pared 2 bases from V and 3 bases from J, leaving 8 bases between. For the CDR3, the DNA is TGTGCCAGCTCACCAACTCCGATCTACAATGAGCAGTTCTTC. Protein product: CASSPTPIYNEQFF.